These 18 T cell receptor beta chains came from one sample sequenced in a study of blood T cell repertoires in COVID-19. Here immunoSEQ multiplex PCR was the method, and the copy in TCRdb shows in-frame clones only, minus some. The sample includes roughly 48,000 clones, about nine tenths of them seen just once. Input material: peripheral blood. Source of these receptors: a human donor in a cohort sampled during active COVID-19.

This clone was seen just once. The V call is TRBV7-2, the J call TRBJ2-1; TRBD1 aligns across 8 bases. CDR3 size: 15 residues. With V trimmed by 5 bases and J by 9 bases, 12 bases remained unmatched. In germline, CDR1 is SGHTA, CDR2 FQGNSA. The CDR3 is CASSPAGHRGAEQFF. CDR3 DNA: TGTGCCAGCAGCCCAGCCGGCCACAGGGGGGCTGAGCAGTTCTTC.

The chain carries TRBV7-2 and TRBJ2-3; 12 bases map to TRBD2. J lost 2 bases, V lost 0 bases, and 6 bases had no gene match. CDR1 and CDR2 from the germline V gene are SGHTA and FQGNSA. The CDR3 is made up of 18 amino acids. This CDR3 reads CASSLAQTSGGLTDTQYF. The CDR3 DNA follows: TGTGCCAGCAGCTTAGCCCAGACTAGCGGGGGCCTCACAGATACGCAGTATTTT. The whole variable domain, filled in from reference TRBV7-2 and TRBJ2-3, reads GAGVSQSPSNKVTEKGKDVELRCDPISGHTALYWYRQSLGQGLEFLIYFQGNSAPDKSGLPSDRFSAERTGGSVSTLTIQRTQQEDSAVYLCASSLAQTSGGLTDTQYFGPGTRLTVL.

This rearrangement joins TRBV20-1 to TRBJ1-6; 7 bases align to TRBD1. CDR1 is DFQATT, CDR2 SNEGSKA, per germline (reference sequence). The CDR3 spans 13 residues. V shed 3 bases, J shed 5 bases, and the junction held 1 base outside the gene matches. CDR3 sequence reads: CSASQGDNSPLHF. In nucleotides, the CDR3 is TGCAGTGCTAGTCAGGGGGATAATTCACCCCTCCACTTT.

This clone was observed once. The CDR3 region is CATSSLGVNTEAFF. The CDR3 coding sequence is TGTGCCACCAGCAGCCTCGGGGTGAACACTGAAGCTTTCTTT. The genes are TRBV15 and TRBJ1-1; no firm D call. This CDR3 is built from 14 residues. V lost 3 bases and J lost 0, with 8 bases in between. Per the germline V gene, CDR1 is LNHNV and CDR2 is YYDKDF (reference sequence).

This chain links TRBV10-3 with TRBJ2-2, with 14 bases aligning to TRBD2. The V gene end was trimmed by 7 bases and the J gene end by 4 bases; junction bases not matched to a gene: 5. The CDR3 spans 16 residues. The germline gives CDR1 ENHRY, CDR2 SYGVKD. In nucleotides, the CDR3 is TGTGCCATCACCGGGACTAGCGGGGGATCCACCGGGGAGCTGTTTTTT. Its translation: CAITGTSGGSTGELFF.

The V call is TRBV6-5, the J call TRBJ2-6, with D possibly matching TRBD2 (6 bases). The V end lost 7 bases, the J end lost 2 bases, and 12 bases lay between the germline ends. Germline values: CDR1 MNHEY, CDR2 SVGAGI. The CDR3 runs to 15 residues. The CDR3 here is CASTTSGAGANVLTF. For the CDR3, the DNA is TGTGCCAGCACCACATCGGGAGCTGGGGCCAACGTCCTGACTTTC.

The CDR3 reads CASSLVTGSYNSPLHF. CDR3 sequence (DNA): TGTGCCAGCAGCTTAGTGACGGGTTCCTATAATTCACCCCTCCACTTT. This chain links TRBV11-2 with TRBJ1-6; D is ambiguous. The CDR3 runs to 16 residues. Germline V gene sequence: CDR1 SGHAT, CDR2 FQNNGV. Trimming cost V 1 base and J 1 base, with 8 bases left between them.

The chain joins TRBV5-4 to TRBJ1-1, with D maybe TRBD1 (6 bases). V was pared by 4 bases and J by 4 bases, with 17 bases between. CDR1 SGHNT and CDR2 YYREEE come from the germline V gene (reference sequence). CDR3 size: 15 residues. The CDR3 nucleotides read TGTGCCAGCAGCCGGGAGGGCAGGGGCAGCACTGAAGCTTTCTTT. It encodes CASSREGRGSTEAFF.

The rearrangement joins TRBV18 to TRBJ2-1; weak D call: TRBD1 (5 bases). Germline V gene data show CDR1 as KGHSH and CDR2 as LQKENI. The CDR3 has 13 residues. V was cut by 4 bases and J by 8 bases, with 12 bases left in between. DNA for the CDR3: TGTGCCAGCTCACAACCTGGCAGGGATGAGCAGTTCTTC. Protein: CASSQPGRDEQFF.

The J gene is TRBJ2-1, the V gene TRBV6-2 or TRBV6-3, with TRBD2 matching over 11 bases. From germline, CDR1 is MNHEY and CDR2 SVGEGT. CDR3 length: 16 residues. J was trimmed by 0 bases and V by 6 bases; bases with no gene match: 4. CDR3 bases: TGTGCCAGCAGCTATAGCGGGGGGGCCTCCTACAATGAGCAGTTCTTC. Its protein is CASSYSGGASYNEQFF.

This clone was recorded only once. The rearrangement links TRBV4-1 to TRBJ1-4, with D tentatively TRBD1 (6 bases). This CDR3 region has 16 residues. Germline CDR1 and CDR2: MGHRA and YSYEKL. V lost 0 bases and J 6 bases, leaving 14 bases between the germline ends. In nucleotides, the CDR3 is TGCGCCAGCAGCCAAGATACGGGGGCGGGGGATGAAAAACTGTTTTTT. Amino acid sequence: CASSQDTGAGDEKLFF.

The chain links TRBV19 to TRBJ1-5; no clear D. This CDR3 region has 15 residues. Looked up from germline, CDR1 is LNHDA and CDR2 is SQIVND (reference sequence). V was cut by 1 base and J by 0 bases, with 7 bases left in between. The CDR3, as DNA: TGTGCCAGTAGTATAGCCCTATATAGCAATCAGCCCCAGCATTTT. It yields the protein CASSIALYSNQPQHF.

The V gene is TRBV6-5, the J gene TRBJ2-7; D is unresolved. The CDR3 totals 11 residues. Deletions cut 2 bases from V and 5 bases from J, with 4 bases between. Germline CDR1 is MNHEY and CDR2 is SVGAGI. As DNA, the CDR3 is TGTGCCAGCAGTTACCTCGACGAGCAGTACTTC. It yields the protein CASSYLDEQYF.

This chain's CDR3 is CASSPGTAGATQYF. The CDR3 region has the DNA TGTGCCAGCAGCCCTGGGACCGCGGGGGCTACGCAGTATTTT. The chain joins TRBV14 to TRBJ2-3, with D possibly TRBD2 on 7 matching bases. Trimming cost V 4 bases and J 8 bases, with 16 bases left between them. The length of the CDR3 is 14 residues. Per the germline V gene, CDR1 is SGHDN and CDR2 is FVKESK.

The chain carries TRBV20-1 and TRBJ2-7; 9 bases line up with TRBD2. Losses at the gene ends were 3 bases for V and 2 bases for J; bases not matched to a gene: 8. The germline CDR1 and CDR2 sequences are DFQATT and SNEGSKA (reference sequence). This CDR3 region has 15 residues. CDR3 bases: TGCAGTGCTAGTCCCATAGCGGGGGAGACCTACGAGCAGTACTTC. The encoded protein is CSASPIAGETYEQYF.

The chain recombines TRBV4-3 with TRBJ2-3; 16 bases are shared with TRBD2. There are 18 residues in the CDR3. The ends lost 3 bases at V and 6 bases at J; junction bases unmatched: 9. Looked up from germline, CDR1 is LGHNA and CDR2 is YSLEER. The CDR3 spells CASSQTGTSGGAPDTQYF. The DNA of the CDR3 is TGCGCCAGCAGCCAGACCGGGACTAGCGGGGGGGCCCCTGATACGCAGTATTTT.

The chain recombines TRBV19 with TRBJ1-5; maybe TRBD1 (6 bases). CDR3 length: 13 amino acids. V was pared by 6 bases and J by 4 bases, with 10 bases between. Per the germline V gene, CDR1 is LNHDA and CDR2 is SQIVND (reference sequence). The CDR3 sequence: CASRGTQNQPQHF. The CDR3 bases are TGTGCCAGTAGAGGGACACAAAATCAGCCCCAGCATTTT.

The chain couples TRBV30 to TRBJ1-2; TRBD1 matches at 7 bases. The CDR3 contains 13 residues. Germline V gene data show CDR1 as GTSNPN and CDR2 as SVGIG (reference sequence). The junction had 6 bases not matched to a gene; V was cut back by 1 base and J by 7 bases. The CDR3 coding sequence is TGTGCCTGGAGTGGGCAGGGGGGAGGTGGCTACACCTTC. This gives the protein CAWSGQGGGGYTF.